Below are 11 T cell receptor beta chains sequenced from a single sample in a study of T cells in Graves' hyperthyroidism and ophthalmopathy. Template material for amplifying TCR beta CDR3 regions consisted of RNA transcripts. HTBI primers were the set used in a first-round RT-PCR of the TCR CDR3. Each CDR3 protein is one row after TCRdb ran MiXCR on the multiplex PCR reads. The table shows 110,000 to 150,000 distinct CDR3 sequences, with less than 25% occurring only once. Sequenced sample: blood. These receptors were collected from a woman aged 45-65 years with Graves' hyperthyroidism that later progressed to Graves' ophthalmopathy.

This clonotype was seen a few times. The chain links TRBV11-2 to TRBJ1-3, with 8 bases lining up with TRBD1. This CDR3 contains 16 residues. V shed 5 bases and J 1 base; nucleotides not matched to a gene: 7. Germline-derived CDR1 and CDR2 are SGHAT and FQNNGV. The CDR3 spells CASSLRQGISGNTIYF. As DNA, the CDR3 is TGTGCCAGCAGCCTGAGACAGGGGATTTCTGGAAACACCATATATTTT.

The gene calls are TRBV13 and TRBJ2-3; TRBD1 matches 7 bases. V was pared by 3 bases and J by 4 bases, with 10 bases of the junction left unmatched. The germline gives CDR1 PRHDT, CDR2 FYEKMQ (reference sequence). CDR3 length: 16 residues. The CDR3 nucleotides are TGTGCCAGCAGCTTGACACCGACAGGGATGTCAGATACGCAGTATTTT. Translating gives CASSLTPTGMSDTQYF.

The table lists this clonotype with a few counts. The chain has TRBV24-1 and TRBJ1-2, with D hard to call. V gave up 0 bases and J gave up 8 bases, with 3 bases separating them. Germline CDR1 reads KGHDR; CDR2 reads SFDVKD. CDR3 length equals 11 residues. The chain's CDR3 is CATSDLRGYTF. The CDR3 DNA sequence: TGTGCCACCAGTGATTTGCGAGGCTACACCTTC.

The V call is TRBV15, the J call TRBJ1-3; TRBD1 is a possible D gene (5 bases). Germline-derived CDR1 and CDR2 are LNHNV and YYDKDF (reference sequence). The V end was cut by 1 base, the J end by 2 bases, with 12 bases between. This CDR3 is 16 amino acids long. DNA for the CDR3: TGTGCCACCAGCAGAGGGGACCCCGCCCCTGGAAACACCATATATTTT. It translates to CATSRGDPAPGNTIYF.

The rearrangement links TRBV19 to TRBJ2-7; no clear D gene. Germline CDR1 LNHDA, CDR2 SQIVND (reference sequence). This CDR3 has 14 residues. The germline V and J ends were trimmed by 5 bases and 6 bases, with 17 bases remaining between them. Here the CDR3 DNA reads TGTGCCAGTAGTTCCACCCTCTTTCGATCCGAGCAGTACTTC. Translated, it gives CASSSTLFRSEQYF.

Only one count was recorded for this clonotype. The rearrangement joins TRBV28 to TRBJ1-1; D is undetermined. V was cut by 6 bases and J by 3 bases, with 14 bases left in between. The germline V gene has CDR1 MDHEN and CDR2 SYDVKM. The CDR3 contains 14 residues. The CDR3 DNA is TGTGCCAGCAGCCGGCCCGGCGGCCACACTGAAGCTTTCTTT. Its translation is CASSRPGGHTEAFF.

The rearrangement links TRBV4-2 to TRBJ1-2; D call uncertain. Per the germline V gene, CDR1 is LGHNA and CDR2 is YNFKEQ. The V end lost 0 bases, the J end lost 2 bases, and 13 bases lay between the germline ends. The CDR3 length is 16 residues. CDR3 region: CASSQDYRGSNYGYTF. Written as DNA, the CDR3 is TGTGCCAGCAGCCAAGATTACCGTGGCAGCAACTATGGCTACACCTTC.

The chain carries TRBV30 and TRBJ2-7; TRBD2 aligns across 13 bases. The J call may be mistaken, given a closer DNA end match to TRBJ2-1. Germline CDR1 and CDR2: GTSNPN and SVGIG (reference sequence). This CDR3 spans 18 amino acids. The CDR3 DNA sequence: TGTGCCTGGAGTCTGCGGACTAGCGGGAGCCCTAGCTCCTACGAGCAGTTCTTC. It codes for CAWSLRTSGSPSSYEQFF.

This clonotype was detected only a few times. The chain uses TRBV28 and TRBJ2-4, with TRBD1 matching 7 bases. V shed 3 bases, J shed 3 bases, and the junction held 5 bases outside the gene matches. The CDR3 is 15 residues long. The germline V gene encodes CDR1 MDHEN and CDR2 SYDVKM. CDR3 DNA: TGTGCCAGCAGTTTCGAGGGGACAGTCAAAAACATTCAGTACTTC. Protein: CASSFEGTVKNIQYF. Variable domain in full (rest from reference TRBV28 and TRBJ2-4): DVKVTQSSRYLVKRTGEKVFLECVQDMDHENMFWYRQDPGLGLRLIYFSYDVKMKEKGDIPEGYSVSREKKERFSLILESASTNQTSMYLCASSFEGTVKNIQYFGAGTRLSVL.

The V gene is TRBV7-8, the J gene TRBJ2-7, with no clear D. Trimming cost V 2 bases and J 3 bases, with 11 bases left between them. This CDR3 has 14 amino acids. Germline V lookup: CDR1 SGHVS, CDR2 FQNEAQ. CDR3 DNA: TGTGCCAGCAGCTTAACAAACAACGGCTACGAGCAGTACTTC. Protein sequence: CASSLTNNGYEQYF. The full variable domain, rest sourced from reference TRBV7-8 and TRBJ2-7, is GAGVSQSPRYKVAKRGQDVALRCDPISGHVSLFWYQQALGQGPEFLTYFQNEAQLDKSGLPSDRFFAERPEGSVSTLKIQRTQQEDSAVYLCASSLTNNGYEQYFGPGTRLTVT.

The rearrangement uses TRBV12-3 or TRBV12-4 and TRBJ1-4; TRBD1 is a possible D gene (5 bases). This CDR3 is built from 15 residues. Between the trimmed V and J ends, which lost 1 base and 3 bases, there was a span of 9 bases. CDR3 in DNA: TGTGCCAGCAGTTTAGGCGGACAAGCTAATGAAAAACTGTTTTTT. Translated, it gives CASSLGGQANEKLFF.